What follows is one T cell receptor beta chain and its context. The data were obtained in a study of blood T cell repertoires in COVID-19. The V gene's germline CDR1 is SGHKS and CDR2 YYEKEE (reference sequence). There are 16 residues in the CDR3. With 4 bases clipped from V and 6 bases from J, the junction kept 11 bases outside the gene matches. Study processing details: The assay estimated nucleated cells by amplifying reference gene primers. TCRdb keeps only in-frame clones here, not all; method: immunoSEQ multiplex PCR. V and J calls and clone size are those listed in that table; D and trimming were worked out from the DNA. The sample yields about 170,000 clones, 84% seen once.

The sequence was collected from a man aged 45-65 years who had recovered from COVID-19. The chain employs TRBV5-5 and TRBJ2-3; 10 nucleotides line up with TRBD1. The sample was PBMCs or T cells enriched from blood (not recorded which). The CDR3 DNA reads as TGTGCCAGCAGCCTCTCCGACAGGGGGCTACGGGATACGCAGTATTTT. It yields the protein CASSLSDRGLRDTQYF.